This is a list of T cell receptor beta chains from one sample in a study of cytomegalovirus exposure and HLA in healthy donors. Assay: immunoSEQ multiplex PCR; the TCRdb copy retains only in-frame clones and omits some. Recorded for this sample: 100,000 to 150,000 clones. Sequenced input: PBMCs. These receptors were taken from a woman in her 40s in good health and CMV-seropositive. CDR3s include the opening cysteine and the closing phenylalanine or tryptophan. Fields, in order: J gene, D gene, CDR3 length, V gene, CDR3 protein, CDR3 DNA. The D gene is left open where the match is weak.

TRBJ2-7 . 15 TRBV5-6 CASSPDGTATYEQYF TGTGCCAGCAGCCCTGATGGGACTGCAACCTACGAGCAGTACTTC
TRBJ1-1 . 14 TRBV27 CASSYRGSNTEAFF TGTGCCAGCAGTTATAGGGGGTCGAACACTGAAGCTTTCTTT
TRBJ2-7 TRBD2 15 TRBV27 CASSLAGLAAYEQYF TGTGCCAGCAGTTTGGCGGGACTAGCGGCCTACGAGCAGTACTTC
TRBJ2-1 . 15 TRBV29-1 CSVEGFTSNYNEQFF TGCAGCGTTGAAGGGTTTACTAGCAATTACAATGAGCAGTTCTTC
TRBJ2-7 . 15 TRBV5-1 CASSLVSGIFYEQYF TGCGCCAGCAGCTTGGTATCGGGGATTTTCTACGAGCAGTACTTC
TRBJ2-4 TRBD1 15 TRBV6-6 CASTLDRAAKNIQYF TGTGCCAGCACCCTAGACAGGGCAGCCAAAAACATTCAGTACTTC
TRBJ2-7 . 13 TRBV6-5 CASSYNRYYEQYF TGTGCCAGCAGTTACAACAGATACTACGAGCAGTACTTC
TRBJ2-1 . 14 TRBV29-1 CSSCENLVVDEQFF TGCAGCTCCTGCGAGAACCTGGTCGTGGATGAGCAGTTCTTC
TRBJ2-1 . 12 TRBV28 CASTSQANEQFF TGTGCCAGCACCTCCCAGGCCAATGAGCAGTTCTTC
TRBJ2-7 . 18 TRBV28 CASSVGFDFNPRDYEQYF TGTGCCAGCAGTGTGGGGTTCGACTTCAATCCGCGGGACTACGAGCAGTACTTC
TRBJ2-1 . 14 TRBV5-1 CASSLDDGYNEQFF TGCGCCAGCAGCCTAGATGACGGTTACAATGAGCAGTTCTTC
TRBJ2-3 TRBD1 16 TRBV19 CASSSRTGISTDTQYF TGTGCCAGTAGTTCCCGGACAGGGATCAGCACAGATACGCAGTATTTT
TRBJ2-5 . 14 TRBV9 CASSVETGAETQYF TGTGCCAGCAGCGTAGAAACGGGAGCAGAGACCCAGTACTTC
TRBJ1-1 TRBD1 13 TRBV7-8 CASSVDRDTEAFF TGTGCCAGCAGCGTGGACAGGGACACTGAAGCTTTCTTT
TRBJ2-2 TRBD2 16 TRBV9 CASSAILAGGPGELFF TGTGCCAGCAGCGCGATCCTAGCGGGGGGCCCCGGGGAGCTGTTTTTT
TRBJ2-7 . 14 TRBV6-1 CASSEFRENYEQYF TGTGCCAGCAGTGAATTCCGGGAGAACTACGAGCAGTACTTC
TRBJ1-3 . 13 TRBV27 CASNAGLRNTIYF TGTGCCAGCAATGCCGGGTTGCGAAACACCATATATTTT
TRBJ1-2 . 15 TRBV5-1 CASSLDAGLNYGYTF TGCGCCAGCAGCTTGGACGCAGGCCTTAACTATGGCTACACCTTC
TRBJ1-5 . 14 TRBV5-6 CASKIQGSNQPQHF TGTGCCAGCAAAATCCAGGGTAGCAATCAGCCCCAGCATTTT
TRBJ1-1 TRBD1 15 TRBV18 CASSQGQTGDTEAFF TGTGCCAGCTCACAGGGACAGACTGGGGACACTGAAGCTTTCTTT
TRBJ2-3 TRBD1 14 TRBV7-2 CASSPRTGRNTQYF TGTGCCAGCAGCCCACGGACAGGGCGGAATACGCAGTATTTT
TRBJ2-1 TRBD2 17 TRBV7-3 CASSHTGLAGVSNEQFF TGTGCCAGCAGCCATACTGGACTAGCGGGAGTAAGCAATGAGCAGTTCTTC
TRBJ2-1 TRBD2 17 TRBV4-3 CASSQYRSGRALNEQFF TGCGCCAGCAGCCAGTATCGTAGCGGGAGGGCCCTAAATGAGCAGTTCTTC
TRBJ2-7 TRBD2 14 TRBV10-3 CAIRPGLADTWQYF TGTGCCATCAGGCCAGGACTAGCGGATACGTGGCAGTACTTC
TRBJ1-1 TRBD1 13 TRBV5-5 CASSIGTGTEAFF TGTGCCAGCAGCATAGGGACAGGGACTGAAGCTTTCTTT
TRBJ1-1 . 13 TRBV6-5 CASSSFRDTEAFF TGTGCCAGCAGTTCCTTCAGGGACACTGAAGCTTTCTTT
TRBJ2-1 TRBD1 13 TRBV11-3 CASSLGQPNEQFF TGTGCCAGCAGCTTGGGACAGCCCAATGAGCAGTTCTTC
TRBJ1-5 TRBD1 15 TRBV2 CASSRDRGFDQPQHF TGTGCCAGCAGTCGAGACAGGGGATTCGACCAGCCCCAGCATTTT
TRBJ2-3 . 15 TRBV6-6 CASSYSDSLTDTQYF TGTGCCAGCAGTTACTCCGACAGCCTCACAGATACGCAGTATTTT
TRBJ2-7 . 15 TRBV27 CASSLSSGSSYEQYF TGTGCCAGCAGTTTATCGTCGGGAAGCTCCTACGAGCAGTACTTC
TRBJ2-5 TRBD2 19 TRBV10-3 CAISAGTSGRGRSQETQYF TGTGCCATCAGTGCCGGGACTAGCGGGAGAGGCAGGTCACAAGAGACCCAGTACTTC
TRBJ2-3 . 15 TRBV4-3 CASSQDSSGTDTQYF TGCGCCAGCAGCCAAGATTCTAGCGGCACAGATACGCAGTATTTT
TRBJ1-2 TRBD1 14 TRBV5-8 CASSLTGTGNGYTF TGTGCCAGCAGCTTAACTGGGACAGGGAATGGCTACACCTTC
TRBJ2-7 TRBD2 14 TRBV28 CASSFTGGPYEQYF TGTGCCAGCAGTTTCACGGGAGGGCCCTACGAGCAGTACTTC
TRBJ2-7 TRBD2 14 TRBV5-5 CASSGTSGNYEQYF TGTGCCAGCAGCGGGACTAGCGGGAACTACGAGCAGTACTTC
TRBJ2-3 TRBD2 15 TRBV4-1 CASSLKAGSADTQYF TGCGCCAGCAGCCTAAAAGCGGGAAGTGCAGATACGCAGTATTTT
TRBJ1-2 . 14 TRBV9 CASSEGGQPYGYTF TGTGCCAGCAGCGAAGGGGGACAACCCTATGGCTACACCTTC
TRBJ2-2 TRBD2 13 TRBV9 CASSPGLAGELFF TGTGCCAGCAGCCCAGGACTAGCGGGGGAGCTGTTTTTT
TRBJ2-1 . 14 TRBV7-3 CASSLFAELNEQFF TGTGCCAGCAGCTTATTTGCGGAACTCAATGAGCAGTTCTTC
TRBJ1-2 . 16 TRBV28 CASSLSPLGAGYGYTF TGTGCCAGCAGTTTATCTCCTCTGGGGGCGGGCTATGGCTACACCTTC
TRBJ2-1 TRBD2 13 TRBV10-3 CAINSRLAGEQFF TGTGCCATCAATTCCAGACTAGCGGGGGAGCAGTTCTTC
TRBJ2-1 TRBD2 14 TRBV5-5 CASTVGLGFWEQFF TGTGCCAGCACCGTGGGACTAGGGTTTTGGGAGCAGTTCTTC
TRBJ2-7 . 15 TRBV19 CASSIEPGGNYEQYF TGTGCCAGTAGTATCGAGCCAGGGGGGAACTACGAGCAGTACTTC
TRBJ2-7 . 12 TRBV5-5 CASSSSPFEQYF TGTGCCAGCAGTTCCAGTCCTTTCGAGCAGTACTTC
TRBJ1-3 . 15 TRBV7-9 CASSHRTSSGNTIYF TGTGCCAGCAGTCACAGGACTAGCTCTGGAAACACCATATATTTT
TRBJ2-3 . 15 TRBV25-1 CASSAPGLAPDTQYF TGTGCCAGCAGTGCCCCGGGACTTGCACCAGATACGCAGTATTTT
TRBJ2-2 TRBD2 16 TRBV6-4 CASSDEAGVYTGELFF TGTGCCAGCAGTGACGAAGCGGGAGTTTACACCGGGGAGCTGTTTTTT
TRBJ2-3 . 16 TRBV19 CASSPPSSEGTDTQYF TGTGCCAGTAGTCCACCATCGTCAGAGGGAACAGATACGCAGTATTTT
TRBJ2-3 TRBD1 19 TRBV2 CASILSVFQGAASTDTQYF TGTGCCAGCATCCTTTCGGTCTTTCAGGGGGCGGCTAGCACAGATACGCAGTATTTT